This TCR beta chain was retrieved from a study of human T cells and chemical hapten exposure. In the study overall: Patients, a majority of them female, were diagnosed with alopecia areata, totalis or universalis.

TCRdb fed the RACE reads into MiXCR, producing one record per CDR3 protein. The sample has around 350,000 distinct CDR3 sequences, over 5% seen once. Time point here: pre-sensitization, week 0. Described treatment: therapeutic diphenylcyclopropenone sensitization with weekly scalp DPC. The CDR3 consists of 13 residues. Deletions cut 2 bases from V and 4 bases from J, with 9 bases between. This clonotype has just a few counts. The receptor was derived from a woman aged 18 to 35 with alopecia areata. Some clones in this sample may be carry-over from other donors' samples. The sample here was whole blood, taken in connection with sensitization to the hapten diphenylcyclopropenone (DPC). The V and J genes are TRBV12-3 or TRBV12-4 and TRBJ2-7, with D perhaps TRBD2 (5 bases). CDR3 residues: CASSLLGLYEQYF. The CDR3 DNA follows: TGTGCCAGCAGTTTACTCGGACTTTACGAGCAGTACTTC.